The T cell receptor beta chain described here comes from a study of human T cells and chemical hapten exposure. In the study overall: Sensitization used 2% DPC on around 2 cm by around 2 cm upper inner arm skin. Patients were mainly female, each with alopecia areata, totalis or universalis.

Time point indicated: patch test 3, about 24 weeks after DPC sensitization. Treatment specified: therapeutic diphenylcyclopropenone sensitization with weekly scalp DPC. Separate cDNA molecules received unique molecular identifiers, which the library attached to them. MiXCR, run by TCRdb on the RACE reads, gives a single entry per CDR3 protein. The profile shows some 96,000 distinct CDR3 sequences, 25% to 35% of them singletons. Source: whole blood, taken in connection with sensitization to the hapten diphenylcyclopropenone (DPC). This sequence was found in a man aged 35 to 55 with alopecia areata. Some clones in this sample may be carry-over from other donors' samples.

The CDR3 spells CATSDYNRHSGANVLTF. CDR3 in DNA: TGTGCCACCAGTGATTACAACAGGCACTCTGGGGCCAACGTCCTGACTTTC. This sequence joins TRBV24-1 and TRBJ2-6; D may be TRBD1 (5 bases). From germline, CDR1 is KGHDR and CDR2 SFDVKD. There are 17 residues in the CDR3. Deletions cut 2 bases from V and 0 bases from J, with 10 bases between.